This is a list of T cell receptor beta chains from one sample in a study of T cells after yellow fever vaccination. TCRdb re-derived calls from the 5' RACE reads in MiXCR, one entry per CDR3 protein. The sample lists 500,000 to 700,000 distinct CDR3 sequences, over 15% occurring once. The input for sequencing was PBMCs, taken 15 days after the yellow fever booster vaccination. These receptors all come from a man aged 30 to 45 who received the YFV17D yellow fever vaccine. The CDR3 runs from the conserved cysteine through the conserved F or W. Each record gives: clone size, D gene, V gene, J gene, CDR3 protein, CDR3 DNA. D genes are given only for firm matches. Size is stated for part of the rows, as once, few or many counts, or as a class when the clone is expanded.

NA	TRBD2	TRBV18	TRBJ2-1	CASSPPRPGRVNEQFF	TGTGCCAGCTCACCACCGAGGCCTGGGAGGGTCAATGAGCAGTTCTTC
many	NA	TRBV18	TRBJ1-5	CASSPKDNQPQHF	TGTGCCAGCTCACCGAAGGATAATCAGCCCCAGCATTTT
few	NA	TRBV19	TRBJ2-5	CASRQGVRETQYF	TGTGCCAGTAGACAGGGTGTCAGAGAGACCCAGTACTTC
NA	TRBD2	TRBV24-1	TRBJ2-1	CATSDRASGYNEQFF	TGTGCCACCAGTGATCGGGCTAGCGGCTACAATGAGCAGTTCTTC
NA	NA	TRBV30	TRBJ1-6	CAWSVTRDSPLHF	TGTGCCTGGAGTGTAACTCGGGATTCACCCCTCCACTTT
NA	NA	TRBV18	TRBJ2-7	CASSLTTIETYEQYF	TGTGCCAGCTCACTTACGACTATAGAGACCTACGAGCAGTACTTC
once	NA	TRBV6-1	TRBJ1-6	CASRSGPQNSPLHF	TGTGCCAGCAGAAGCGGTCCCCAAAATTCACCCCTCCACTTT
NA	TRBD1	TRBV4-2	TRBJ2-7	CASSQAPGQGAHEQYF	TGTGCCAGCAGCCAAGCCCCGGGACAGGGGGCACACGAGCAGTACTTC
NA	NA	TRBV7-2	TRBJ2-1	CASSASFSGAYNEQFF	TGTGCCAGCAGCGCCTCTTTTTCGGGGGCCTACAATGAGCAGTTCTTC
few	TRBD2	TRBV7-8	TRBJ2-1	CASSLFLRESSLSYNEQFF	TGTGCCAGCAGCTTATTTCTGCGGGAGTCTTCCCTCTCCTACAATGAGCAGTTCTTC
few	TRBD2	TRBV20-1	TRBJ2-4	CSARDPSPGGRNIQYF	TGCAGTGCTAGAGATCCGAGTCCCGGCGGGAGGAACATTCAGTACTTC
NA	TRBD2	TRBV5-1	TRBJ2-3	CASSPRLAGVGTDTQYF	TGCGCCAGCAGCCCCAGACTAGCGGGAGTCGGGACAGATACGCAGTATTTT